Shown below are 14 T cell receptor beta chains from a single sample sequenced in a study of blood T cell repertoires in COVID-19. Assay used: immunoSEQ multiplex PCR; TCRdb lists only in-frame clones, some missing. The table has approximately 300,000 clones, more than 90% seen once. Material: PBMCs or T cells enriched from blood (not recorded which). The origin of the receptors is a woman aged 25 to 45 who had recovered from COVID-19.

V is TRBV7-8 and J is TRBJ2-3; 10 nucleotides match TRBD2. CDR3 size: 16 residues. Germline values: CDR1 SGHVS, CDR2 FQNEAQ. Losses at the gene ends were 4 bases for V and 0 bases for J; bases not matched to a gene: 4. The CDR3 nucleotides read TGTGCCAGCAGCTCCCGAGCGGGGGGGAGCACAGATACGCAGTATTTT. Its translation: CASSSRAGGSTDTQYF.

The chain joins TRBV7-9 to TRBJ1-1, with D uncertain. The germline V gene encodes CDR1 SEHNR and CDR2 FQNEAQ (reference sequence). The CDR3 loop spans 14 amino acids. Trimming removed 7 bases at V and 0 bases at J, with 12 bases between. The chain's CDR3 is CASTWAGLNTEAFF. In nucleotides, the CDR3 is TGTGCCAGCACCTGGGCGGGATTGAACACTGAAGCTTTCTTT. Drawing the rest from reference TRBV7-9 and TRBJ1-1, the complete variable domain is DTGVSQNPRHKITKRGQNVTFRCDPISEHNRLYWYRQTLGQGPEFLTYFQNEAQLEKSRLLSDRFSAERPKGSFSTLEIQRTEQGDSAMYLCASTWAGLNTEAFFGQGTRLTVV.

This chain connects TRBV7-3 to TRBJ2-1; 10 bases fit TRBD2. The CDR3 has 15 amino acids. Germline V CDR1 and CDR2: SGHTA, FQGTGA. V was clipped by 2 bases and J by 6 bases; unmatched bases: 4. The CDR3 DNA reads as TGTGCCAGCAGCTTATCCGGGACTAGCGTCAATGAGCAGTTCTTC. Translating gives CASSLSGTSVNEQFF.

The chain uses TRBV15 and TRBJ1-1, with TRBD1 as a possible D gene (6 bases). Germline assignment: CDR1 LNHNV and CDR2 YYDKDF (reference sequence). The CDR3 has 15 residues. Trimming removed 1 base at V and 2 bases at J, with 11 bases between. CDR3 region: CATSRVDRINTEAFF. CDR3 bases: TGTGCCACCAGCAGAGTGGACAGAATCAACACTGAAGCTTTCTTT.

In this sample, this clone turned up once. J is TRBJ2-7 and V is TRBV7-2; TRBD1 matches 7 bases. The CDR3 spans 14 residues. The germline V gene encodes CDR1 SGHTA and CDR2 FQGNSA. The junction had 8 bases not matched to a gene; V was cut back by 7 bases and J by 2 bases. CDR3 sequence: CASTVNRGPYEQYF. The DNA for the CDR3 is TGTGCCAGCACCGTAAACAGGGGACCCTACGAGCAGTACTTC.

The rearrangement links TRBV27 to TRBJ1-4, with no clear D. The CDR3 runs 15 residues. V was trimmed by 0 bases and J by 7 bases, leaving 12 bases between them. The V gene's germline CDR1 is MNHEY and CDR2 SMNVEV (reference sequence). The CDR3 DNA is TGTGCCAGCAGTTTATCGATCCTAAGAGGTGAAAAACTGTTTTTT. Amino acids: CASSLSILRGEKLFF.

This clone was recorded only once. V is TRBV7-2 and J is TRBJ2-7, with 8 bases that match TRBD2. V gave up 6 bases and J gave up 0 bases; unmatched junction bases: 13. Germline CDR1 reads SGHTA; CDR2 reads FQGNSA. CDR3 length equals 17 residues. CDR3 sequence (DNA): TGTGCCAGCAGGTCCGTGGGGACTAGGTTTAGCTCCTACGAGCAGTACTTC. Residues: CASRSVGTRFSSYEQYF.

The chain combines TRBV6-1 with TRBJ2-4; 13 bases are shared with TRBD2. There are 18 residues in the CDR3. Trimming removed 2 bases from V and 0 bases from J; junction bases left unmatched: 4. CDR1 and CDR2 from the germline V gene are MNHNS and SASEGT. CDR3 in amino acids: CASSETSGRAGAKNIQYF. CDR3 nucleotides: TGTGCCAGCAGTGAAACTAGCGGGAGGGCCGGAGCCAAAAACATTCAGTACTTC.

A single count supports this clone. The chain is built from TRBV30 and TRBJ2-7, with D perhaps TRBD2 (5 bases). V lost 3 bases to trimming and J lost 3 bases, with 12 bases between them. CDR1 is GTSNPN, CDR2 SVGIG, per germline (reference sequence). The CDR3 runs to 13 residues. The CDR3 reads CAWRSTGVYEQYF. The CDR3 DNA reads TGTGCCTGGAGGTCCACCGGGGTCTACGAGCAGTACTTC.

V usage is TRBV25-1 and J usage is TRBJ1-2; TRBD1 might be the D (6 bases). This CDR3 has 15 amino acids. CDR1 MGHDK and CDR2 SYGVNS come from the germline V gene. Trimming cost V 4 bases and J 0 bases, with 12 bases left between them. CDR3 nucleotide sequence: TGTGCCAGCAGTGGTCGACAGGAATCTAACTATGGCTACACCTTC. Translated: CASSGRQESNYGYTF.

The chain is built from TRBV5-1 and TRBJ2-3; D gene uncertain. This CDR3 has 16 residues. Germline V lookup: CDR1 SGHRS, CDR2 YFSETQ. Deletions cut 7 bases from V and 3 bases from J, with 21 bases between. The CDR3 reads CASSPPLTDGTDTQYF. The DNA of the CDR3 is TGCGCCAGCTCCCCTCCCCTGACTGATGGTACAGATACGCAGTATTTT.

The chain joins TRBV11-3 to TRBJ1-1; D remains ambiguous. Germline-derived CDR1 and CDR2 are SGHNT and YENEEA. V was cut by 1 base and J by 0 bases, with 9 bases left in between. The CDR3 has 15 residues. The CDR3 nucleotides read TGTGCCAGCAGCTTAGGCGCGGGTTTGAACACTGAAGCTTTCTTT. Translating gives CASSLGAGLNTEAFF.

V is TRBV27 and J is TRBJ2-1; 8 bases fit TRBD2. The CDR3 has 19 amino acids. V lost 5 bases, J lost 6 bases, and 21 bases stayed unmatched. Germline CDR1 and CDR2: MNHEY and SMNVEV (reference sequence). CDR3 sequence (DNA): TGTGCCAGCAGTCCCTCACACCATGGGGGACTAGAATTAAGCAATGAGCAGTTCTTC. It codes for CASSPSHHGGLELSNEQFF.

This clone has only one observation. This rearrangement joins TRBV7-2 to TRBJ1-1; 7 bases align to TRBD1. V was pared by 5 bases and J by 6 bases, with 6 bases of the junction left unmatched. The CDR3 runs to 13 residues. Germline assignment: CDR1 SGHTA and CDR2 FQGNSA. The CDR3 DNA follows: TGTGCCAGCAGCGACAGGGTTGGCGCTGAAGCTTTCTTT. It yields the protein CASSDRVGAEAFF.